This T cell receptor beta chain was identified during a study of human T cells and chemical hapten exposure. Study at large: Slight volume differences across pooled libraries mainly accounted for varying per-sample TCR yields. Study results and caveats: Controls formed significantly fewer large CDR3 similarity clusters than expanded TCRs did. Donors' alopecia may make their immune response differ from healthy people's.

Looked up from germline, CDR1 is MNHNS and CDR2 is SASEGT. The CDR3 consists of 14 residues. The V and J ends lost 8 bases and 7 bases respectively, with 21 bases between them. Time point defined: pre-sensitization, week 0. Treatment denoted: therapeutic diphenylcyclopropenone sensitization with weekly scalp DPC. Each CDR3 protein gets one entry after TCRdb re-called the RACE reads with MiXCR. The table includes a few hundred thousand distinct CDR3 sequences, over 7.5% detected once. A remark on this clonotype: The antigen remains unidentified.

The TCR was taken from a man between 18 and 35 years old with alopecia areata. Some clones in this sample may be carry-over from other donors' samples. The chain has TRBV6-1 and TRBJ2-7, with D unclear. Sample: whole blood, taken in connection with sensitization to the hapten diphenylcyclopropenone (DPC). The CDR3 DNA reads TGTGCCAGCTCGCTATCCCTTACAAAAGGGGAGCAGTACGTC. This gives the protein CASSLSLTKGEQYV.